This entry is about one T cell receptor (beta chain). This sample was included in a study of blood T cell repertoires in COVID-19. The protocol was immunoSEQ multiplex PCR, while the TCRdb copy is restricted to in-frame clones and leaves out a portion. The sample gives roughly 80,000 clones, approximately 90% of which show up once; 2.6% is in the top ten. The CDR3 extends over 14 amino acids. The V and J ends lost 2 bases and 5 bases respectively, with 12 bases between them. Germline V lookup: CDR1 SEHNR, CDR2 FQNEAQ (reference sequence). This sequence joins TRBV7-9 and TRBJ1-2; tentative D call: TRBD1 (5 bases). The sequenced sample consisted of peripheral blood. The origin of this receptor is a man in his forties or fifties with COVID-19, enrolled during active disease. CDR3 amino acids: CASSLQIGDYGYTF. CDR3 nucleotides: TGTGCCAGCAGCTTACAAATAGGGGATTATGGCTACACCTTC.